Below, one TCR beta chain is given with its context. This clone's antigen is unknown. Base qualities are missing; no much larger clone stands one base away. Libraries were built with PCR. The sequencer was an Illumina HiSeq 2500. TCR libraries were prepared with molecular barcoding, using unique molecular identifiers to normalize TCRbeta repertoire quantification. TCRdb's own reprocessing of the public reads used fastp at Q25 and MiXCR and kept productive beta chains. One record per CDR3 amino acid sequence lists the most common genes and DNA. This sample comprises almost 500,000 distinct CDR3 sequences, approximately 12% of them detected only once. The ten largest clones take up about 6% of the sample. The data were taken from a study of T-cell reconstitution after alpha-beta-depleted transplantation in children (dated by TCRdb to 2015 to 2016). Regarding the complete study: Using TCR repertoire profiling, the study quantitatively followed how T-cell immune reconstitution unfolded in children after TCRalphabeta/CD19-depleted allogeneic hematopoietic cell transplantation.

The CDR3 covers 11 residues, taking in both the cysteine and the phenylalanine. Of the read, only the CDR3 DNA is kept; its 33 bases are in frame from base 1. Based on the germline V gene (reference sequence), the CDR1 and CDR2 sequences are DFQATT and SNEGSKA. Germline trimming amounts to 8 bases on V and 13 bases on J, with 11 as the count of junction bases outside the gene matches. The receptor's source is a human donor who donated a stem cell graft to a child with combined immunodeficiency. The sequence is built from TRBV20-1 and TRBJ2-3; 8 of the junction bases match TRBD1. The source was PBMCs from the stem cell graft donor, collected from the stem cell graft. CDR3 loop: CSTGPGQVEYF. Here is the DNA: TGCAGTACCGGCCCGGGACAGGTTGAGTATTTT.